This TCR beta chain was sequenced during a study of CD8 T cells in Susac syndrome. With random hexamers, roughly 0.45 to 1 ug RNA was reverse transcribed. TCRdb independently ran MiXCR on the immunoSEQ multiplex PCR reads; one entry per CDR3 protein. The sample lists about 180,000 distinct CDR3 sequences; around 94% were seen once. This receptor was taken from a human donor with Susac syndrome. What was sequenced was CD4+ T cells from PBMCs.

This chain's CDR3 is CSVGSRAETQYF. In DNA form, the CDR3 reads TGCAGCGTTGGTTCCAGGGCCGAGACCCAGTACTTC. The J gene is TRBJ2-5, the V gene TRBV29-1, with D possibly being TRBD1 (5 bases). Trimming took 4 bases from V and 5 from J, leaving 11 bases between them. The CDR3 has 12 residues. Per the germline V gene, CDR1 is SQVTM and CDR2 is ANQGSEA.